One sample yielded the 29 T cell receptor beta chains listed below, sequenced in a study of T cell responses to AZD1222 COVID-19 vaccine. The data were produced by immunoSEQ multiplex PCR, yet TCRdb's version contains in-frame clones alone and is incomplete. The table includes 95,000 to 150,000 clones, around 83% detected once. Source: peripheral blood, taken 28 days after the second AZD1222 dose. The receptor source for this set is an adult who received the AZD1222 COVID-19 vaccine.

The chain recombines TRBV4-2 with TRBJ1-1; a weak D match, TRBD1 (5 bases). The CDR3 length is 15 residues. CDR1 and CDR2 from the germline V gene are LGHNA and YNFKEQ. Deletions cut 0 bases from V and 8 bases from J, with 16 bases between. The CDR3 loop reads CASSQDITIGVEAFF. CDR3 bases: TGTGCCAGCAGCCAAGATATTACAATAGGGGTGGAAGCTTTCTTT.

The chain couples TRBV7-9 to TRBJ2-1, with a tentative D call TRBD1 (6 bases). With 5 bases removed from V and 3 bases from J, the gap between germline ends came to 17 bases. Germline CDR1 SEHNR, CDR2 FQNEAQ (reference sequence). The CDR3 contains 16 residues. Here the CDR3 reads CASSALAGQFYNEQFF. CDR3 nucleotide sequence: TGTGCCAGCAGCGCCCTAGCAGGACAGTTCTACAATGAGCAGTTCTTC.

CDR3 bases: TGTGCCAGCAAGTCCCCGGACAAGTCGGCTGAGCAGTTCTTC. This codes for CASKSPDKSAEQFF. The chain has TRBV6-5 and TRBJ2-1; possibly TRBD1 for D (5 bases). V gave up 7 bases and J gave up 9 bases, with 19 bases separating them. CDR3 length equals 14 residues. Germline V gene lookup returns CDR1 MNHEY and CDR2 SVGAGI.

The CDR3 DNA reads as TGTGCCATCAGTTCCCCGCCGGGGATCCCACACCATACGCAGTATTTT. Its protein is CAISSPPGIPHHTQYF. This rearrangement joins TRBV10-3 to TRBJ2-3, with a tentative D call TRBD2 (5 bases). Germline V gene lookup returns CDR1 ENHRY and CDR2 SYGVKD. CDR3 size: 16 residues. V shed 5 bases and J shed 7 bases, with 22 bases lying between them.

This clone occurred a few times. The chain carries TRBV11-2 and TRBJ1-1; D remains unclear. The CDR3 has 16 amino acids. V was trimmed by 6 bases and J by 5 bases, leaving 22 bases between them. Germline CDR1 SGHAT, CDR2 FQNNGV. DNA of the CDR3: TGTGCCAGCAGAGCTGACGCAAATAAAGAGAAAACTGAAGCTTTCTTT. Protein product: CASRADANKEKTEAFF.

The chain couples TRBV4-2 to TRBJ2-3; TRBD2 matches at 7 bases. The V gene end was trimmed by 0 bases and the J gene end by 4 bases; junction bases not matched to a gene: 10. The CDR3 totals 17 residues. Germline CDR1 is LGHNA and CDR2 is YNFKEQ. CDR3 region: CASSQEIISGEADTQYF. CDR3 in DNA: TGTGCCAGCAGCCAAGAGATTATCAGCGGGGAAGCAGATACGCAGTATTTT.

CDR3 region: CASSEAPRGQETQYF. The CDR3 DNA follows: TGTGCCAGCAGTGAAGCGCCCCGGGGACAAGAGACCCAGTACTTC. V gene TRBV2 combines with J gene TRBJ2-5; TRBD2 might be the D (5 bases). Trimming stripped 0 bases from V and 2 bases from J, with 10 bases between. The CDR3 contains 15 residues. The germline CDR1 and CDR2 sequences are SNHLY and FYNNEI.

The chain couples TRBV12-3 or TRBV12-4 to TRBJ2-1; 8 nucleotides agree with TRBD2. V was pared by 6 bases and J by 5 bases, with 3 bases of the junction left unmatched. CDR3 length equals 13 residues. Written as DNA, the CDR3 is TGTGCCAGCAGCGGGGGGGAGGACAATGAGCAGTTCTTC. Its protein product is CASSGGEDNEQFF.

The genes are TRBV6-1 and TRBJ2-7; unclear D gene. V shed 3 bases and J shed 0 bases, with 12 bases lying between them. The CDR3 is made up of 15 amino acids. Per germline, CDR1 MNHNS and CDR2 SASEGT. This CDR3 reads CASSDYGSFSYEQYF. Here the CDR3 DNA reads TGTGCCAGCAGTGATTACGGCAGCTTCTCCTACGAGCAGTACTTC.

V is TRBV19 and J is TRBJ1-2; TRBD1 matches 9 bases. Germline values: CDR1 LNHDA, CDR2 SQIVND (reference sequence). This CDR3 is built from 16 residues. The V segment lost 6 bases and the J segment 4 bases; nucleotides outside the gene matches: 12. The chain's CDR3 is CASRHIRDRDFYGYTF. In DNA, the CDR3 is TGTGCCAGTAGGCATATCCGGGACAGGGACTTCTATGGCTACACCTTC.

A single count supports this clone. The V gene is TRBV7-2, the J gene TRBJ1-6; TRBD1 matches 7 bases. J lost 6 bases, V lost 5 bases, and 7 bases had no gene match. The CDR3 has 15 residues. Germline CDR1 SGHTA, CDR2 FQGNSA. CDR3 nucleotide sequence: TGTGCCAGCAGCACGCGACAGGGTGGTAATTCACCCCTCCACTTT. Its translation is CASSTRQGGNSPLHF.

This sequence joins TRBV19 and TRBJ2-3; a weak D match, TRBD2 (6 bases). The CDR3 has 15 residues. Germline V gives CDR1 LNHDA, CDR2 SQIVND (reference sequence). V was cut by 9 bases and J by 2 bases, with 18 bases left in between. The CDR3 DNA reads TGTGCCAGCGGCACCGGACGGGAGTACACAGATACGCAGTATTTT. Translated, it gives CASGTGREYTDTQYF.

This clone was counted a single time. The genes are TRBV12-5 and TRBJ1-1; 9 bases match TRBD1. V lost 1 base to trimming and J lost 0 bases; unmatched junction nucleotides: 0. The CDR3 sequence is 15 residues long. In germline, CDR1 is LGHNT, CDR2 FRNRAP. The CDR3 coding sequence is TGTGCTAGTGGTTTGGGACAGGGGGTGAACACTGAAGCTTTCTTT. As protein: CASGLGQGVNTEAFF.

This clone was detected once. The V call is TRBV6-2 or TRBV6-3, the J call TRBJ2-5; D ambiguous. Germline CDR1 reads MNHEY; CDR2 reads SVGEGT. There are 16 residues in the CDR3. Trimming removed 2 bases at V and 5 bases at J, with 18 bases between. The CDR3 here is CASSYRSTRSTETQYF. The CDR3 DNA reads as TGTGCCAGCAGTTACCGGAGTACTCGAAGTACGGAGACCCAGTACTTC.

The V gene is TRBV5-6, the J gene TRBJ1-3, with 9 positions matching TRBD1. This CDR3 comprises 15 residues. The germline gives CDR1 SGHDT, CDR2 YYEEEE. J was trimmed by 3 bases and V by 7 bases; bases with no gene match: 8. The CDR3 DNA is TGTGCCAGCTCGCTGACAGGGGGGATTGGAAACACCATATATTTT. It yields the protein CASSLTGGIGNTIYF. The complete variable domain, with remaining parts taken from reference TRBV5-6 and TRBJ1-3, reads DAGVTQSPTHLIKTRGQQVTLRCSPKSGHDTVSWYQQALGQGPQFIFQYYEEEERQRGNFPDRFSGHQFPNYSSELNVNALLLGDSALYLCASSLTGGIGNTIYFGEGSWLTVV.

The chain links TRBV25-1 to TRBJ1-2, with TRBD1 matching 9 bases. The CDR3 has 16 amino acids. The germline V gene encodes CDR1 MGHDK and CDR2 SYGVNS. The J segment lost 8 bases and the V segment lost 3 bases, leaving 13 bases of the junction unmatched. The CDR3 sequence is CASSDPRGGTGYGYTF. As DNA, the CDR3 is TGTGCCAGCAGTGACCCCCGCGGGGGGACAGGGTACGGCTACACCTTC.

In its sample, this clone was seen a few times. The rearrangement joins TRBV2 to TRBJ1-2; D ambiguous. CDR3 length: 14 amino acids. In germline, CDR1 is SNHLY, CDR2 FYNNEI. V was clipped by 2 bases and J by 10 bases, with 17 bases between them. DNA for the CDR3: TGTGCCAGCAGTGAAAGAGGAAGAAGAGAGGACTACACCTTC. Its protein product is CASSERGRREDYTF.

The chain uses TRBV5-1 and TRBJ2-3; D might be TRBD1 (6 bases). Germline V gene sequence: CDR1 SGHRS, CDR2 YFSETQ. This CDR3 comprises 16 residues. V lost 4 bases, J lost 2 bases, and 17 bases lay in between. The CDR3 loop reads CASSRGRGISTDTQYF. Written as DNA, the CDR3 is TGCGCCAGCAGCAGGGGCAGGGGAATCTCCACAGATACGCAGTATTTT.

About this clone: This CDR3 is also generated by other DNA sequences in the sample. V gene TRBV3-1 (or the pseudogene TRBV3-2) combines with J gene TRBJ1-2; D gene unclear. Germline V gene sequence: CDR1 LGHDT, CDR2 YNNKEL (reference sequence). This CDR3 contains 12 residues. V lost 3 bases, J lost 3 bases, and 5 bases lay in between. CDR3 region: CASSQGDYGYTF. In DNA, the CDR3 is TGTGCCAGCAGCCAGGGCGACTATGGCTACACCTTC.

This rearrangement joins TRBV9 to TRBJ1-2, with a possible D match to TRBD1 (5 bases). V was trimmed by 3 bases and J by 2 bases, leaving 8 bases between them. CDR1 is SGDLS and CDR2 is YYNGEE in the germline V gene. The CDR3 spans 13 residues. CDR3 coding DNA: TGTGCCAGCAGCGGACAGCCCAACTATGGCTACACCTTC. Translation: CASSGQPNYGYTF.

V and J are TRBV24-1 and TRBJ1-1; D is ambiguous. CDR3 length: 13 residues. V lost 1 base and J 2 bases, leaving 4 bases between the germline ends. The germline V gene has CDR1 KGHDR and CDR2 SFDVKD. The CDR3 DNA is TGTGCCACCAGTGATTTTGGAAACACTGAAGCTTTCTTT. Its translation is CATSDFGNTEAFF.

The gene calls are TRBV7-9 and TRBJ2-3, with D possibly TRBD2 on 6 matching bases. This CDR3 comprises 19 residues. Trimming pared 1 base from V and 2 bases from J, leaving 22 bases between. Germline values: CDR1 SEHNR, CDR2 FQNEAQ (reference sequence). The CDR3 bases are TGTGCCAGCAGCTTAGGCCAGCTGCTATTCGGGGGAGACACAGATACGCAGTATTTT. Translated, it gives CASSLGQLLFGGDTDTQYF.

The V and J genes are TRBV5-6 and TRBJ1-1, with 7 bases that match TRBD1. CDR3 length equals 14 residues. CDR1 and CDR2 (germline): SGHDT, YYEEEE. Losses at the gene ends were 4 bases for V and 1 base for J; bases not matched to a gene: 4. The CDR3 loop is CASSLQGGNTEAFF. The CDR3 nucleotides read TGTGCCAGCAGCCTGCAGGGGGGGAACACTGAAGCTTTCTTT. The full variable domain, rest sourced from reference TRBV5-6 and TRBJ1-1, is DAGVTQSPTHLIKTRGQQVTLRCSPKSGHDTVSWYQQALGQGPQFIFQYYEEEERQRGNFPDRFSGHQFPNYSSELNVNALLLGDSALYLCASSLQGGNTEAFFGQGTRLTVV.

CDR3 sequence reads: CASSQGDSSYNSPLHF. CDR3 DNA: TGTGCCAGCAGCCAAGGTGACAGCTCCTATAATTCACCCCTCCACTTT. The gene calls are TRBV4-2 and TRBJ1-6, with TRBD1 as a possible D gene (5 bases). CDR1 is LGHNA and CDR2 is YNFKEQ in the germline V gene. This CDR3 has 16 residues. The ends were cut back, 1 base at V and 0 bases at J, with 7 bases in the middle.

The rearrangement joins TRBV27 to TRBJ1-1; no reliable D call. The V and J ends lost 1 base and 9 bases respectively, with 12 bases between them. The CDR3 has 13 amino acids. The V gene's germline CDR1 is MNHEY and CDR2 SMNVEV (reference sequence). CDR3 in amino acids: CASSLFRGFKAFF. CDR3 DNA sequence: TGTGCCAGCAGTTTATTTAGAGGTTTTAAAGCTTTCTTT.

The J gene is TRBJ2-7, the V gene TRBV2, with 8 bases fitting TRBD1. The CDR3 loop spans 13 amino acids. Germline CDR1 SNHLY, CDR2 FYNNEI. V lost 6 bases, J lost 2 bases, and 3 bases stayed unmatched. For the CDR3, the DNA is TGTGCCAGCAGACGGACAGGGCCCTACGAGCAGTACTTC. The encoded protein is CASRRTGPYEQYF.

Only one count was recorded for this clone. The same CDR3 can be traced to other DNA sequences in this sample. The chain recombines TRBV4-1 with TRBJ1-5; 8 positions agree with TRBD1. The ends lost 1 base at V and 5 bases at J; junction bases unmatched: 4. Germline V CDR1 and CDR2: MGHRA, YSYEKL. This CDR3 contains 15 residues. The CDR3 protein is CASSQADRVDQPQHF. The CDR3 nucleotides read TGCGCCAGCAGCCAAGCGGACAGGGTGGATCAGCCCCAGCATTTT.

The chain combines TRBV7-2 with TRBJ1-2, with TRBD1 as a possible D gene (5 bases). The CDR3 covers 13 residues. Germline-derived CDR1 and CDR2 are SGHTA and FQGNSA. Trimming took off 1 base at V and 2 bases at J, with 5 bases between the two ends. Written as DNA, the CDR3 is TGTGCCAGCAGCTTAGGGGGGAACTATGGCTACACCTTC. It specifies CASSLGGNYGYTF.

The chain joins TRBV5-1 to TRBJ2-7; D unresolved. The CDR3 sequence is 14 residues long. Germline CDR1 SGHRS, CDR2 YFSETQ. With 0 bases removed from V and 3 bases from J, the gap between germline ends came to 10 bases. This CDR3 reads CASSLAPGYYEQYF. Written as DNA, the CDR3 is TGCGCCAGCAGCTTGGCTCCGGGCTACTACGAGCAGTACTTC.